Each of the 23 T cell receptor beta chains below was sequenced from the same sample in a study of cytomegalovirus exposure and HLA in healthy donors. Sequencing used immunoSEQ multiplex PCR; TCRdb keeps in-frame clones, though not all of them. There are about 110,000 clones in the sample; around 95% occur only once, and around 0.65% lies in the top ten. Sequences were obtained from PBMCs. These TCRs come from a woman between 18 and 29 years old in good health and CMV-seronegative.

The chain employs TRBV10-3 and TRBJ2-3; possibly TRBD2 for D (6 bases). Germline assignment: CDR1 ENHRY and CDR2 SYGVKD. Between the trimmed V and J ends, which lost 5 bases and 0 bases, there was a span of 12 bases. The CDR3 extends over 15 amino acids. DNA for the CDR3: TGTGCCATCAGTCGCGGGACCCGAAGCACAGATACGCAGTATTTT. Its translation is CAISRGTRSTDTQYF.

The chain employs TRBV2 and TRBJ2-1, with TRBD2 matching 10 bases. The CDR3 spans 16 residues. Unmatched junction bases numbered 7, after V lost 4 bases and J lost 4 bases. CDR1 is SNHLY, CDR2 FYNNEI, per germline. CDR3 loop: CASSVTPSGGYNEQFF. DNA for the CDR3: TGTGCCAGCAGTGTTACTCCTAGCGGGGGATACAATGAGCAGTTCTTC.

The genes are TRBV2 and TRBJ2-5; TRBD2 matches 7 bases. The CDR3 totals 14 residues. The J segment lost 4 bases and the V segment lost 4 bases, leaving 6 bases of the junction unmatched. Germline CDR1 reads SNHLY; CDR2 reads FYNNEI. The CDR3: CASSVAAGLETQYF. For the CDR3, the DNA is TGTGCCAGCAGTGTAGCAGCGGGGTTAGAGACCCAGTACTTC. Drawing the rest from reference TRBV2 and TRBJ2-5, the complete variable domain is EPEVTQTPSHQVTQMGQEVILRCVPISNHLYFYWYRQILGQKVEFLVSFYNNEISEKSEIFDDQFSVERPDGSNFTLKIRSTKLEDSAMYFCASSVAAGLETQYFGPGTRLLVL.

The V and J genes are TRBV7-9 and TRBJ1-4, with TRBD1 matching over 7 bases. J lost 1 base, V lost 3 bases, and 5 bases had no gene match. Germline lookup yields CDR1 SEHNR and CDR2 FQNEAQ (reference sequence). The CDR3 is 16 residues long. CDR3 region: CASSFDTGVTNEKLFF. The CDR3 DNA follows: TGTGCCAGCAGCTTCGACACAGGGGTAACTAATGAAAAACTGTTTTTT.

In this sample, this clone turned up many times. Other nucleotide sequences in the sample specify the same CDR3. This chain joins TRBV6-5 and TRBJ2-7; no firm D call. The CDR3 runs to 11 residues. CDR1 MNHEY and CDR2 SVGAGI come from the germline V gene. With 5 bases removed from V and 3 bases from J, the gap between germline ends came to 5 bases. The CDR3 nucleotides are TGTGCCAGCAGTGCCGGCTACGAGCAGTACTTC. It codes for CASSAGYEQYF.

This clone was picked up one time. The chain combines TRBV29-1 with TRBJ2-3; D remains unclear. This CDR3 contains 13 residues. Trimming cost V 4 bases and J 2 bases, with 10 bases left between them. Germline lookup yields CDR1 SQVTM and CDR2 ANQGSEA. As DNA, the CDR3 is TGCAGCGTTGCCCGAGGTACCACAGATACGCAGTATTTT. Amino acid sequence: CSVARGTTDTQYF.

The J gene is TRBJ1-4, the V gene TRBV2; no clear D. The germline V gene encodes CDR1 SNHLY and CDR2 FYNNEI. Between the trimmed V and J ends, which lost 10 bases and 2 bases, there was a span of 17 bases. This CDR3 contains 15 residues. In nucleotides, the CDR3 is TGTGCCACCAGAAAAGAGGGTTTCACTAATGAAAAACTGTTTTTT. Translated, it gives CATRKEGFTNEKLFF.

The V and J genes are TRBV6-4 and TRBJ2-1; 10 nucleotides line up with TRBD1. V shed 4 bases, J shed 1 base, and the junction held 4 bases outside the gene matches. The CDR3 runs 16 residues. The germline V gene has CDR1 MRHNA and CDR2 SNTAGT. The CDR3 nucleotides read TGTGCCAGCAGTGCGGTGGGACAGGGGTCCTACAATGAGCAGTTCTTC. Translated: CASSAVGQGSYNEQFF.

This rearrangement joins TRBV4-3 to TRBJ1-1; 9 bases agree with TRBD1. CDR1 is LGHNA and CDR2 is YSLEER in the germline V gene. The junction had 1 base not matched to a gene; V was cut back by 2 bases and J by 0 bases. The CDR3 totals 15 residues. In DNA form, the CDR3 reads TGCGCCAGCAGCCAACACAGGGGGCTGAACACTGAAGCTTTCTTT. Protein: CASSQHRGLNTEAFF.

The chain has TRBV6-1 and TRBJ2-7; TRBD1 aligns across 8 bases. The CDR3 sequence is 14 residues long. V lost 3 bases and J lost 3; bases outside the gene matches: 4. Looked up from germline, CDR1 is MNHNS and CDR2 is SASEGT. The CDR3 DNA reads TGTGCCAGCAGTGAGGCAGGGGGCTTCTACGAGCAGTACTTC. Translating it yields CASSEAGGFYEQYF.

The chain combines TRBV7-2 with TRBJ1-5, with D hard to call. CDR3 length equals 15 residues. The germline CDR1 and CDR2 sequences are SGHTA and FQGNSA. The V and J ends lost 2 bases and 0 bases respectively, with 8 bases between them. CDR3 region: CASSLRFGSNQPQHF. As DNA, the CDR3 is TGTGCCAGCAGCTTACGGTTCGGTAGCAATCAGCCCCAGCATTTT. The variable domain in full, with the rest retrieved from reference TRBV7-2 and TRBJ1-5, is GAGVSQSPSNKVTEKGKDVELRCDPISGHTALYWYRQSLGQGLEFLIYFQGNSAPDKSGLPSDRFSAERTGGSVSTLTIQRTQQEDSAVYLCASSLRFGSNQPQHFGDGTRLSIL.

This rearrangement joins TRBV4-3 to TRBJ1-1; tentatively, D is TRBD1 (5 bases). V was shortened by 1 base and J by 7 bases, with 7 bases between the two germline ends. Germline V gene data show CDR1 as LGHNA and CDR2 as YSLEER. CDR3 size: 12 residues. The CDR3 DNA reads as TGCGCCAGCAGCCAAGGGGGGGTTGAAGCTTTCTTT. Its protein is CASSQGGVEAFF.

The chain joins TRBV4-1 to TRBJ1-2, with unresolved D. With 5 bases removed from V and 2 bases from J, the gap between germline ends came to 9 bases. There are 13 residues in the CDR3. Germline V gives CDR1 MGHRA, CDR2 YSYEKL. CDR3 sequence reads: CASSSPRNYGYTF. The CDR3 DNA is TGCGCCAGCAGCTCGCCCCGGAACTATGGCTACACCTTC.

The chain carries TRBV2 and TRBJ2-3; a possible D gene is TRBD2 (7 bases). The CDR3 is 15 amino acids. The V end lost 2 bases, the J end lost 4 bases, and 13 bases lay between the germline ends. Germline CDR1 and CDR2: SNHLY and FYNNEI. CDR3 loop: CASSEWGGGADTQYF. The CDR3 region has the DNA TGTGCCAGCAGTGAATGGGGGGGCGGGGCAGATACGCAGTATTTT.

For the CDR3, the DNA is TGTGCCAGCAGCCCAAGGACAGGGGTGAACACTGAAGCTTTCTTT. As protein: CASSPRTGVNTEAFF. The rearrangement joins TRBV7-3 to TRBJ1-1; 9 positions match TRBD1. Looked up from germline, CDR1 is SGHTA and CDR2 is FQGTGA. V gave up 5 bases and J gave up 0 bases; unmatched junction bases: 4. The CDR3 spans 15 residues.

A single count supports this clone. V is TRBV29-1 and J is TRBJ2-1; 8 bases fit TRBD1. V trimming: 4 bases; J trimming: 6 bases; junction bases outside the gene matches: 11. The CDR3 covers 15 residues. The germline V gene encodes CDR1 SQVTM and CDR2 ANQGSEA. The CDR3, as DNA: TGCAGCGTTGGGCGCACCGGGACAGGTCTCAATGAGCAGTTCTTC. This translates into CSVGRTGTGLNEQFF.

J is TRBJ1-2 and V is TRBV11-1, with D hard to call. The V and J ends lost 1 base and 6 bases respectively, with 9 bases between them. CDR1 is SGHAT and CDR2 is FQDESV in the germline V gene (reference sequence). The CDR3 runs 13 residues. The CDR3 DNA is TGTGCCAGCAGCTTAGGACGCGGGGATGGCTACACCTTC. It codes for CASSLGRGDGYTF.

The chain links TRBV6-6 to TRBJ2-7, with 8 bases lining up with TRBD1. CDR3 length: 14 residues. J gave up 6 bases and V 7 bases, and 11 bases lay outside the gene matches. Germline assignment: CDR1 MNHNY and CDR2 SVGAGI (reference sequence). The CDR3 DNA is TGTGCCAGCACCCCAGGCCCCGACAGGGGCGAGCAGTACTTC. Residues: CASTPGPDRGEQYF.

This chain joins TRBV2 and TRBJ2-1; TRBD2 agrees at 10 bases. This CDR3 has 17 amino acids. The V gene's germline CDR1 is SNHLY and CDR2 FYNNEI. V shed 3 bases, J shed 4 bases, and the junction held 9 bases outside the gene matches. CDR3 nucleotides: TGTGCCAGCAGTGACTGCCTAACTAGCGGGGTATACAATGAGCAGTTCTTC. Residues: CASSDCLTSGVYNEQFF.

This clone appeared once. This chain joins TRBV15 and TRBJ1-4, with TRBD1 identical over 10 bases. Per the germline V gene, CDR1 is LNHNV and CDR2 is YYDKDF (reference sequence). CDR3 length: 19 amino acids. The V gene end was trimmed by 0 bases and the J gene end by 0 bases; junction bases not matched to a gene: 7. The chain's CDR3 is CATSRDWDRGLATNEKLFF. The CDR3 DNA reads as TGTGCCACCAGCAGAGATTGGGACAGGGGCTTGGCAACTAATGAAAAACTGTTTTTT.

The rearrangement joins TRBV9 to TRBJ1-2, with 7 bases lining up with TRBD1. Germline V gene data show CDR1 as SGDLS and CDR2 as YYNGEE. Trimming took 0 bases from V and 6 from J; bases not matched to a gene: 5. CDR3 length: 14 amino acids. The CDR3 is CASSVGGGGNGYTF. The CDR3 bases are TGTGCCAGCAGCGTAGGAGGAGGGGGCAATGGCTACACCTTC.

The chain joins TRBV18 to TRBJ2-7; TRBD1 matches 8 bases. The V gene's germline CDR1 is KGHSH and CDR2 LQKENI. The junction had 6 bases not matched to a gene; V was cut back by 5 bases and J by 0 bases. The CDR3 length is 15 residues. The CDR3 DNA sequence: TGTGCCAGCTCATCAGCCGGGACAGGCTCCTACGAGCAGTACTTC. Protein product: CASSSAGTGSYEQYF.

The chain uses TRBV7-8 and TRBJ2-5; 15 positions match TRBD2. The J segment lost 5 bases and the V segment lost 2 bases, leaving 15 bases of the junction unmatched. The CDR3 contains 20 residues. Germline CDR1 SGHVS, CDR2 FQNEAQ. CDR3 sequence reads: CASSLRLGLAGGPGLETQYF. For the CDR3, the DNA is TGTGCCAGCAGCTTAAGGCTTGGACTAGCGGGGGGGCCGGGGCTTGAGACCCAGTACTTC.